This T cell receptor beta chain was captured in a study of cytomegalovirus exposure and HLA in healthy donors. Overall study findings and caveats: Most TCR sequences were rare, but some public TCRs occurred in many donors. In a later analysis, TCR beta V- and J-gene trimming was associated with a missense DCLRE1C variant. In a later analysis, parvovirus B19, influenza, CMV and Epstein-Barr virus appeared linked to several top co-occurrence clusters.

With 8 bases clipped from V and 1 base from J, the junction kept 17 bases outside the gene matches. This CDR3 is built from 19 residues. Germline-derived CDR1 and CDR2 are SNHLY and FYNNEI. Vbeta (60) and Jbeta (13) primers were used in the PCR. Libraries were prepared by immunoSEQ multiplex PCR; TCRdb keeps only in-frame clonotypes and omits some of them. Of some 200,000 clones listed, 83% are singletons. A word on this clone: Its specificity is unknown.

Input material: PBMCs. The genes are TRBV2 and TRBJ1-4; TRBD1 matches 9 bases. This clonotype was sampled from a girl between 10 and 17 years old in good health and CMV-seronegative. The CDR3 sequence: CASRRGGTGPFVTNEKLFF. The DNA of the CDR3 is TGTGCCAGCCGACGCGGTGGGACAGGGCCTTTTGTAACTAATGAAAAACTGTTTTTT. Full variable domain (missing parts from reference TRBV2 and TRBJ1-4): EPEVTQTPSHQVTQMGQEVILRCVPISNHLYFYWYRQILGQKVEFLVSFYNNEISEKSEIFDDQFSVERPDGSNFTLKIRSTKLEDSAMYFCASRRGGTGPFVTNEKLFFGSGTQLSVL.